This TCR beta chain was captured by sequencing in a study of cytomegalovirus exposure and HLA in healthy donors. Whole-study findings and limits: An observed cluster of highly shared sequence variants was recorded as a likely sequencing artifact.

60 Vbeta and 13 Jbeta primers were used in PCR. Sequencing was performed with immunoSEQ multiplex PCR; in TCRdb, only in-frame clones are kept and a portion is missing. The sample has approximately 210,000 clones, 81% seen once. Germline lookup yields CDR1 SGHRS and CDR2 YFSETQ. Losses at the gene ends were 0 bases for V and 6 bases for J; bases not matched to a gene: 3. The CDR3 is 16 amino acids. To note about this clone: The antigen remains unidentified.

Material: PBMCs. The rearrangement links TRBV5-1 to TRBJ2-1, with 13 bases matching TRBD2. The receptor was isolated from a man between 18 and 29 years old in good health and CMV-seronegative. CDR3 bases: TGCGCCAGCAGCTTGGTACTAGCGGGGGGGCCCAATGAGCAGTTCTTC. Its translation is CASSLVLAGGPNEQFF.